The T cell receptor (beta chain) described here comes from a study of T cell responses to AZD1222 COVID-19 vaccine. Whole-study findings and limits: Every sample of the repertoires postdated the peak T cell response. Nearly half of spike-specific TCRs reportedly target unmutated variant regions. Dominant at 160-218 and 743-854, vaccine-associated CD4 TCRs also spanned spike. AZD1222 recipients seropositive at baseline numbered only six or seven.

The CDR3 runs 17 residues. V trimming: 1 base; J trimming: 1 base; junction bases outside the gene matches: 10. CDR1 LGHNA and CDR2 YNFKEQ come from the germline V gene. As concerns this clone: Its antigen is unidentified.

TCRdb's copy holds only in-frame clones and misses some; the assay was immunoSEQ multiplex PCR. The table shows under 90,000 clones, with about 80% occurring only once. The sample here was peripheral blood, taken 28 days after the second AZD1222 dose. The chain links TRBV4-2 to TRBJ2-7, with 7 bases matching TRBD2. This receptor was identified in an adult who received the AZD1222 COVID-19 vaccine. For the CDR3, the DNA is TGTGCCAGCAGCCAAGCCACTAGCGTCCCGGGTTCCTACGAGCAGTACTTC. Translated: CASSQATSVPGSYEQYF.